This is a list of T cell receptor beta chains from one sample in a study of identical twins. TCRdb reanalysed the 5' RACE reads using MiXCR and keeps one entry per CDR3 protein. The sample contains 1.5 million to 2 million distinct CDR3 sequences, roughly a third of which appear only once. Sequences were obtained from cord blood. These receptors were collected from a newborn girl in good health. Both conserved end residues are part of each CDR3. D genes are given only for firm matches. The size entry is marked missing in some rows and otherwise reads once, few, many or a size class.

>NA|TRBV3-1|TRBJ1-3|NA
CASSQYRDLLSGNTIYF
TGTGCCAGCAGCCAATACCGGGACCTCCTCTCTGGAAACACCATATATTTT
>NA|TRBV10-3|TRBJ2-7|few
CAISEKGEYEQYF
TGTGCCATCAGTGAGAAGGGGGAGTACGAGCAGTACTTC
>TRBD1|TRBV30|TRBJ1-5|few
CAWRVQGGNQPQHF
TGTGCCTGGAGAGTGCAGGGGGGCAATCAGCCCCAGCATTTT
>NA|TRBV4-2|TRBJ2-1|NA
CASSQEEANEQFF
TGTGCCAGCAGCCAAGAGGAGGCCAATGAGCAGTTCTTC
>TRBD1|TRBV14|TRBJ2-3|NA
CASSPLSDRGYTDTQYF
TGTGCCAGCAGCCCATTATCGGACAGGGGCTACACAGATACGCAGTATTTT
>TRBD2|TRBV12-3/TRBV12-4|TRBJ2-3|NA
CASSPRASGATDAQYF
TGTGCCAGCAGCCCGAGGGCTAGCGGGGCCACAGATGCGCAGTATTTT
>TRBD1|TRBV29-1|TRBJ1-2|few
CSVEDRRGQGGYTF
TGCAGCGTTGAAGATCGGAGGGGGCAAGGCGGCTACACCTTC
>TRBD2|TRBV20-1|TRBJ2-3|NA
CSARDWERAGGSTDTQYF
TGCAGTGCTAGAGATTGGGAACGGGCGGGAGGTAGCACAGATACGCAGTATTTT
>TRBD1|TRBV20-1|TRBJ1-2|NA
CSARPWTGSDYGYTF
TGCAGTGCTAGACCATGGACAGGGAGCGACTATGGCTACACCTTC
>NA|TRBV20-1|TRBJ2-7|NA
CSAWALSHEQYF
TGCAGTGCTTGGGCACTCTCCCACGAGCAGTACTTC
>TRBD2|TRBV5-1|TRBJ2-7|many
CASSLASGSTYEQYF
TGCGCCAGCAGCTTGGCTAGCGGGAGTACCTACGAGCAGTACTTC
>TRBD2|TRBV4-2|TRBJ2-2|NA
CASSQVLTSGIRNTGELFF
TGTGCCAGCAGCCAAGTACTGACTAGCGGGATAAGGAACACCGGGGAGCTGTTTTTT
>TRBD2|TRBV20-1|TRBJ2-7|few
CRTTKPGLEVYEQYF
TGCAGAACAACCAAACCGGGACTAGAGGTCTACGAGCAGTACTTC
>TRBD2|TRBV4-1|TRBJ2-5|few
CASSTLSGGSNEQYF
TGCGCCAGCAGCACCCTTAGTGGCGGGAGCAATGAGCAGTACTTC
>TRBD1|TRBV20-1|TRBJ1-5|NA
CSARDPYRGGQPQHF
TGCAGTGCTAGAGATCCGTACAGGGGAGGCCAGCCCCAGCATTTT
>TRBD1|TRBV5-1|TRBJ1-2|few
CASNPGQGALIDGYTF
TGCGCCAGCAACCCCGGACAGGGGGCACTCATTGATGGCTACACCTTC
>NA|TRBV7-9|TRBJ1-2|few
CASSPPSPVDYGYTF
TGTGCCAGCAGCCCCCCAAGCCCGGTGGACTATGGCTACACCTTC
>TRBD2|TRBV9|TRBJ2-2|NA
CASGRTSTGELFF
TGTGCCAGCGGCCGGACTAGCACCGGGGAGCTGTTTTTT
>TRBD1|TRBV7-9|TRBJ1-2|few
CASSLGGGADYGYTF
TGTGCCAGCAGCTTAGGAGGGGGCGCTGACTATGGCTACACCTTC
>NA|TRBV12-3/TRBV12-4|TRBJ2-5|NA
CASSFSRGAGRETQYF
TGTGCCAGCAGTTTTTCCCGCGGAGCGGGTAGGGAGACCCAGTACTTC
>NA|TRBV9|TRBJ2-1|few
CASSVGIPTTPSPYNEQFF
TGTGCCAGCAGCGTAGGGATTCCGACGACGCCCAGCCCGTACAATGAGCAGTTCTTC
>TRBD1|TRBV5-1|TRBJ2-7|few
CASSSRDLQGSIPYEQYF
TGCGCCAGCAGCTCGAGGGATTTACAGGGGAGCATTCCCTACGAGCAGTACTTC
>NA|TRBV6-5|TRBJ2-2|NA
CASSYGGVTTGELFF
TGTGCCAGCAGTTATGGAGGGGTCACCACCGGGGAGCTGTTTTTT
>NA|TRBV2|TRBJ2-1|NA
CASKFLATGNEQFF
TGTGCCAGCAAGTTTCTCGCCACGGGCAATGAGCAGTTCTTC
>NA|TRBV3-1|TRBJ2-4|few
CASSQVGLSGSLNIQYF
TGTGCCAGCAGCCAAGTGGGCTTGTCGGGGAGTCTAAACATTCAGTACTTC
>TRBD2|TRBV20-1|TRBJ2-1|NA
CSAPTLAGGSYNEQFF
TGCAGTGCACCCACATTAGCGGGAGGGTCCTACAATGAGCAGTTCTTC
>NA|TRBV20-1|TRBJ1-5|NA
CSARVWAGSNQPQHF
TGCAGTGCTAGAGTTTGGGCCGGGAGCAATCAGCCCCAGCATTTT
>TRBD1|TRBV14|TRBJ1-2|few
CASSQERGHYGYTF
TGTGCCAGCAGCCAAGAAAGGGGGCACTATGGCTACACCTTC
>TRBD1|TRBV11-2|TRBJ1-2|few
CASSHGTAYGYTF
TGTGCCAGCAGCCATGGGACAGCGTATGGCTACACCTTC
>NA|TRBV12-3/TRBV12-4|TRBJ2-5|many
CASSLAVRQTQYF
TGTGCCAGCAGTTTAGCTGTTAGGCAGACCCAGTACTTC
>NA|TRBV7-2|TRBJ1-2|NA
CASSLVSGTLIYGYTF
TGTGCCAGCAGCTTAGTTAGCGGGACTCTAATCTATGGCTACACCTTC
>NA|TRBV29-1|TRBJ1-1|NA
CSVAPSGGNTEAFF
TGCAGCGTTGCCCCTTCTGGGGGGAACACTGAAGCTTTCTTT
>NA|TRBV6-6|TRBJ2-7|NA
CASSYYGGEQYF
TGTGCCAGCAGTTACTACGGGGGCGAGCAGTACTTC
>TRBD2|TRBV24-1|TRBJ2-7|many
CATSDSGLAGTLYF
TGTGCCACCAGTGATTCAGGACTAGCGGGAACTCTGTACTTC
>TRBD2|TRBV7-6|TRBJ2-3|NA
CASRKRAGWADTQYF
TGTGCCAGCAGGAAAAGAGCGGGATGGGCAGATACGCAGTATTTT
>NA|TRBV10-1|TRBJ2-2|NA
CASRLSSESGELFF
TGCGCCAGCAGACTCTCTAGCGAATCCGGGGAGCTGTTTTTT
>NA|TRBV19|TRBJ2-7|NA
CASSTGGPRVHEQYF
TGTGCCAGTAGTACTGGGGGCCCCAGGGTCCACGAGCAGTACTTC
>NA|TRBV7-2|TRBJ1-4|few
CASSLDPGEKLFF
TGTGCCAGCAGCTTAGACCCGGGTGAAAAACTGTTTTTT
>NA|TRBV4-1|TRBJ2-3|NA
CAISQVTITDTQYF
TGCGCCATCAGCCAAGTAACTATCACAGATACGCAGTATTTT
>TRBD1|TRBV10-3|TRBJ2-1|few
CAISESRDRGDNEQFF
TGTGCCATCAGTGAGTCCCGGGACAGGGGCGACAATGAGCAGTTCTTC
>TRBD1|TRBV3-1|TRBJ2-7|few
CASSPQGTAYEQYF
TGTGCCAGCAGCCCACAGGGGACCGCCTACGAGCAGTACTTC
>TRBD2|TRBV27|TRBJ2-5|NA
CASSPGLAGARWKTQYF
TGTGCCAGCAGTCCGGGACTAGCGGGGGCCCGCTGGAAGACCCAGTACTTC
>NA|TRBV7-2|TRBJ2-1|NA
CASSLERGLVRQFF
TGTGCCAGCAGCTTAGAGAGAGGTCTGGTAAGGCAGTTCTTC
>NA|TRBV11-2|TRBJ2-2|once
CASSIFWLSNTGELFF
TGTGCCAGCAGCATCTTCTGGCTTTCGAACACCGGGGAGCTGTTTTTT
>NA|TRBV28|TRBJ1-4|NA
CASSLTVANEKLFF
TGTGCCAGCAGCCTGACAGTCGCTAATGAAAAACTGTTTTTT
>TRBD2|TRBV20-1|TRBJ2-3|NA
CSATQTSGAADTQYF
TGCAGTGCCACCCAGACTAGCGGGGCCGCAGATACGCAGTATTTT
>TRBD1|TRBV5-1|TRBJ1-1|few
CASTSNRGPGQTEAFF
TGCGCCAGCACCTCAAACAGGGGACCAGGTCAAACTGAAGCTTTCTTT
>TRBD2|TRBV3-1|TRBJ2-1|NA
CASSQVSGGRHNEQFF
TGTGCCAGCAGCCAAGTCAGCGGGGGCCGACACAATGAGCAGTTCTTC